This TCR beta chain was sequenced in a study of T cells in Graves' hyperthyroidism and ophthalmopathy (dated by TCRdb to between 2019 and 2020). Notes on the research overall: Peripheral blood was sampled at the time of initial diagnosis, prior to any treatment. After blood sampling, hyperthyroidism patients were treated with methimazole at a starting dose of 30 mg daily, and ophthalmopathy patients were treated with high-dose intravenous methylprednisolone. Whether ophthalmopathy could be predicted prospectively was tested in an independent validation cohort made up of approximately 19 hyperthyroidism patients plus 17 patients who later progressed to ophthalmopathy. A discovery cohort of roughly 100 patients, roughly 40 with Graves' ophthalmopathy and approximately 55 with stable Graves' hyperthyroidism, was used to find distinguishing TCR V-J signatures. TCR Vbeta CDR3 sequencing of 120 to 150 peripheral blood samples (roughly 41 ophthalmopathy, 75 to 85 hyperthyroidism and roughly 17 progressor patients) is reported in the paper. In addition, the study compared T-cell repertoires in thyroid tissue and in blood from several Graves' hyperthyroidism patients. For training and testing, the 80 to 100 patients in the discovery cohort were randomly divided in a 7:3 ratio.

General conclusions and limits of the study: Ophthalmopathy was separated from stable hyperthyroidism by a 13 V-J signature model, with about 86% sensitivity and 81% to 82% specificity obtained in cross-validation and 80%/75% obtained in testing. Most expanded thyroid clonotypes (frequency above 0.001) were also detected in blood, suggesting blood repertoires may reflect thyroid immune responses. In validation, progression to ophthalmopathy was predicted by the model with roughly 69% sensitivity and under 85% specificity, a median of approximately 6.5 months before onset. No statistical method was used to set the sample size in advance, and investigators knew the group allocation.

Stable Graves' hyperthyroidism was defined as the absence of progression to ophthalmopathy over 18 months of follow-up. Hyperthyroidism patients were newly diagnosed, had a disease duration of under 2 months, and were aged 18 to 65 years. Any patient with an uncontrolled infection, another autoimmune disease, pregnancy or lactation was excluded. Diagnoses relied on clinical symptoms, serum thyroxine and TRAb, thyroid ultrasound and orbital computed tomography. Ficoll-Paque density gradient centrifugation was used to isolate PBMCs from about 9 ml of fresh peripheral blood. Trizol reagent was used to extract total RNA, and RNA quality was then checked on an Agilent 2100 Bioanalyzer. The TCR beta CDR3 regions were amplified from the RNA transcripts. The TCR CDR3 was subjected to a first round of RT-PCR using the HTBI primer set and the Qiagen OneStep RT-PCR kit. Libraries were constructed in a second round of multiplex PCR, after which size selection and purification were performed. Sequencing of the libraries was done on an Illumina HiSeq2000 using paired-end 100 bp reads. On the authors' methods: SOAPnuke was used to process the raw data, throwing out any read that contained adapters or uncalled bases, had a mean Phred below 15, or lacked an exact constant-primer or identifier match. COPE v1.2.5 was used to merge the high-quality paired reads, and each unique nucleotide sequence was defined as a clonotype. MiTCR v1.1 was used to align the clonotypes against IMGT TRBV, TRBD and TRBJ reference segments. The analysis included only V-J combinations with a frequency above 0.0001, which together covered around 99% of the repertoires. The TCS score was defined as F50 (clonal expansion) divided by E x V (chaos), with BLOSUM62-based TCRdist calculated between CDR3 peptides within each V-J. Welch's t-statistics and random forest reduced approximately 520 V-J features to some 14, which were used in a naive Bayes classifier (R e1071). Using fastp trimming at Q25 and MiXCR clonotype assembly, TCRdb reanalyzed the public sequencing data and kept in-frame beta chains. Rows are combined by CDR3 protein, so each entry shows the most common genes and DNA. The V and J calls reflect TCRdb's pipeline rather than the authors' work. This sample has 600,000 to 650,000 distinct CDR3 sequences in its table, and about a sixth of those were observed once. The ten top clones hold over 3.5% of the sample.

This clonotype was recorded a few times. What antigen it recognizes has not been identified. No base quality information exists; no much larger clone differs at one position. Germline trimming amounts to 6 bases on V and 0 bases on J, with 4 as the count of junction bases outside the gene matches. The germline V gene sets CDR1 to MNHNS and CDR2 to SASEGT. From cysteine to phenylalanine, the CDR3 is 15 amino acids long. Just CDR3 DNA is preserved here, 45 bases in frame from base 1. The sequence came from a woman in her 30s with Graves' hyperthyroidism. The rearranged segments are TRBV6-1 and TRBJ1-3; TRBD1 fits 8 bases in the junction. Input material: blood. The CDR3 has the sequence CASSYRGSSGNTIYF. In nucleotides, the sequence is TGTGCCAGCAGCTACAGGGGGAGCTCTGGAAACACCATATATTTT.